These 5 T cell receptor beta chains share one sample of origin, sequenced in a study of regulatory T cells in long-lasting Graves disease. Sample time point: persistent/refractory GD, antithyroid drugs over 5 years with positive TRAb. RNA isolated from PBMCs was used to make the TCR library. Arm-PCR of CDR3 regions with iRepertoire HTBI primers generated TCR beta libraries. TCRdb reprocessed the multiplex PCR reads with MiXCR, giving one entry per CDR3 protein. The table has a few hundred thousand distinct CDR3 sequences, 20% to 25% seen once. The material sequenced was peripheral blood mononuclear cells (PBMCs), taken when the disease was refractory, from a patient treated with antithyroid drugs. The receptors come from a female donor with Graves disease.

In regard to this clonotype: Its ends do not fully match the called genes, so a read error is possible. The chain employs TRBV7-3 and TRBJ2-2; D ambiguous. The CDR3 is 14 residues long. Looked up from germline, CDR1 is SGHTA and CDR2 is FQGTGA. The CDR3 is CASSLTGNAGELFF. In DNA form, the CDR3 reads TGTGCCAGCAGCTTAACAGGGAACGCCGGGGAGCTGTTTTTT.

This clonotype was detected ten times or more. The rearrangement uses TRBV12-3 or TRBV12-4 and TRBJ1-6; TRBD1 is a possible D gene (5 bases). The CDR3 consists of 15 residues. The ends were cut back, 10 bases at V and 0 bases at J, with 13 bases in the middle. The CDR3 DNA sequence: TGTGCCACCACCCGGGGGAGCTCCTATAATTCACCCCTCCACTTT. This sequence encodes CATTRGSSYNSPLHF.

This chain joins TRBV30 and TRBJ2-7, with D possibly being TRBD2 (7 bases). The CDR3 has 13 amino acids. With 5 bases removed from V and 5 bases from J, the gap between germline ends came to 16 bases. The V gene's germline CDR1 is GTSNPN and CDR2 SVGIG (reference sequence). This chain's CDR3 is CAWGRGHRDEQYF. The CDR3 nucleotides are TGTGCCTGGGGGCGGGGGCATCGGGACGAGCAGTACTTC.

The chain joins TRBV20-1 to TRBJ1-5; no reliable D call. The CDR3 spans 13 residues. The V gene lost 3 bases and the J gene lost 1 base, with 7 bases spanning the gap. Per germline, CDR1 DFQATT and CDR2 SNEGSKA (reference sequence). The CDR3 DNA sequence: TGCAGTGCTAGGGATTTCAGCAATCAGCCCCAGCATTTT. Its translation: CSARDFSNQPQHF.

This clonotype has a count of ten or more. The V call is TRBV12-3 or TRBV12-4, the J call TRBJ2-7; no firm D call. Deletions cut 5 bases from V and 2 bases from J, with 13 bases between. This CDR3 spans 14 amino acids. In DNA, the CDR3 is TGTGCCAGCAGTCGATACCAAGGCGCCTACGAGCAGTACTTC. Translating it yields CASSRYQGAYEQYF.